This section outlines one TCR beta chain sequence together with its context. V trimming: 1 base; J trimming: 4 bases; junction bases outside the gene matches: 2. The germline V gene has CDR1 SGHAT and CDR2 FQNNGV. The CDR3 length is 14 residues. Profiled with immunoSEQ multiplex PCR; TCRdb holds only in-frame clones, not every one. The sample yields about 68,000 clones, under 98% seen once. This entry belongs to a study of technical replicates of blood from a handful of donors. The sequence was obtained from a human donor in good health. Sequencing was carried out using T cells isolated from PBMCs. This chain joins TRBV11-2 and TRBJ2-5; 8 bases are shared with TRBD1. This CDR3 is CASSLVGTGETQYF. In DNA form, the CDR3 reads TGTGCCAGCAGCTTAGTAGGGACAGGAGAGACCCAGTACTTC.